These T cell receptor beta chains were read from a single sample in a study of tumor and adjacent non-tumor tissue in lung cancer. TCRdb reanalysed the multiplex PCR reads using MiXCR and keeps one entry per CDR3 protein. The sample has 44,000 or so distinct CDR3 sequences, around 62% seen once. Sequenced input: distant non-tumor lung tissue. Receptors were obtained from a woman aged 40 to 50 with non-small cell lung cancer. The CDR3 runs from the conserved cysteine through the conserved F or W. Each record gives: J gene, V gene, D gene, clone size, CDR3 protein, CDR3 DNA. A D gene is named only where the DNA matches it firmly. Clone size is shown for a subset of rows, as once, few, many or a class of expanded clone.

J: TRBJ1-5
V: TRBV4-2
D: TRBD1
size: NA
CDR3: CAGSQGTENKPQHF
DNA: TGTGCCGGCAGCCAAGGGACAGAAAATAAGCCCCAGCATTTT

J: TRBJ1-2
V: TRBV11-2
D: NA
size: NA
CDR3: CASSLYLGFGYTF
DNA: TGTGCCAGCAGCTTATATTTGGGATTTGGCTACACCTTC

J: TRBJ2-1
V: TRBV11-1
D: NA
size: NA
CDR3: CASSYLSRAQFF
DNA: TGTGCTAGCAGCTACCTTTCCCGGGCCCAGTTCTTC

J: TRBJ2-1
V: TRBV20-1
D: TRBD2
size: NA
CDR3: CSARDHYRVEAGVCYNEQFF
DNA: TGCAGTGCTAGAGATCATTACAGGGTGGAAGCGGGGGTGTGCTACAATGAGCAGTTCTTC

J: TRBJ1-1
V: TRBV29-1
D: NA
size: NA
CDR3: CSAVGPENTEASF
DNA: TGCAGCGCCGTGGGACCGGAGAACACTGAAGCTTCCTTT

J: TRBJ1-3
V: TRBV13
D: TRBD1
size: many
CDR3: CASSRGGQSSGNTIYF
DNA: TGTGCCAGCAGCAGAGGGGGACAGAGCTCTGGAAACACCATATATTTT

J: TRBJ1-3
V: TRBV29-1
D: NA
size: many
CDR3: CSVETGDMTGNTIYF
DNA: TGCAGCGTTGAGACGGGGGACATGACTGGAAACACCATATATTTT

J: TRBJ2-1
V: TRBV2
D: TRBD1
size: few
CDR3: CASSFRDRGTEQFF
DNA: TGTGCCAGCAGTTTCCGGGACAGGGGGACGGAGCAGTTCTTC

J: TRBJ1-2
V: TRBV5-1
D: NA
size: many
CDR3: CASSLGAAGTGYGYTF
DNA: TGCGCCAGCAGCTTGGGGGCCGCAGGGACCGGCTATGGCTACACCTTC

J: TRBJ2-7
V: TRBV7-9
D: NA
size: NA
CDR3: CDSTSARGNNEQYF
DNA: TGTGACAGCACTTCGGCGAGGGGGAACAACGAGCAGTACTTC

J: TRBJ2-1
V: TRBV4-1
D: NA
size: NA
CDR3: CTSSQDGEPYNEQFF
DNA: TGCACCAGCAGCCAGGATGGCGAACCCTACAATGAGCAGTTCTTC